The sample holds many counts of the clone carrying this T cell receptor beta chain. Time point of the sample: patch test 3, about 24 weeks after DPC sensitization. This sample's treatment: therapeutic diphenylcyclopropenone sensitization with weekly scalp DPC. This entry belongs to a study of human T cells and chemical hapten exposure. About the research overall: The study traced per-sample TCR yield variation mainly to small differences in pooled library volumes.

TCRdb re-analysed the RACE reads in MiXCR, keeping a single row per CDR3 protein. The table includes about 30,000 distinct CDR3 sequences, almost 6% detected once. Germline V CDR1 and CDR2: MNHEY, SVGAGI. The ends lost 0 bases at V and 0 bases at J; junction bases unmatched: 8. The CDR3 covers 17 residues. This clonotype originated in a young man with alopecia areata. Some clones in this sample may be carry-over from other donors' samples. The genes are TRBV6-5 and TRBJ2-7; 7 positions match TRBD2. Sample: whole blood, taken in connection with sensitization to the hapten diphenylcyclopropenone (DPC). CDR3 in amino acids: CASSYSPSGVSSYEQYF. The CDR3 DNA reads TGTGCCAGCAGTTACTCGCCTAGCGGCGTCAGCTCCTACGAGCAGTACTTC.